The rows below give T cell receptor beta chains drawn from one sample of a study of T-cell reconstitution after alpha-beta-depleted transplantation in children. MiXCR, run by TCRdb on the PCR reads, gives a single entry per CDR3 protein. The sample yields around 78,000 distinct CDR3 sequences, less than 15% seen once. This specimen consisted of PBMCs, mostly from graft donor cells, obtained 180 days after TCRalphabeta/CD19-depleted stem cell transplant. The receptors derive from a male patient aged 2 to 9 who had a stem cell transplant for acute lymphoblastic leukemia, so the T cells may come from the graft donor. Both conserved end residues are part of each CDR3. Each record gives: clone size, D gene, J gene, V gene, CDR3 DNA, CDR3 protein. A D gene is named only where the DNA matches it firmly. Expanded clones are given a class, and other clones once, few, many or no size at all.

>medium-sized|NA|TRBJ1-2|TRBV9
TGTGCCAGCAGCCCGCTAATTAACTATGGCTACACCTTC
CASSPLINYGYTF
>few|NA|TRBJ1-2|TRBV24-1
TGTGCCACCAGTGATACTCCGGGGGGCTATAATGGCTACACCTTC
CATSDTPGGYNGYTF
>many|TRBD2|TRBJ2-1|TRBV5-1
TGCGCCAGCAGCCCTAGTCTAGCGGGGGGCCCATCCTACAATGAGCAGTTCTTC
CASSPSLAGGPSYNEQFF
>many|TRBD2|TRBJ2-1|TRBV7-6
TGTGCCAGCAGCTTAACCTGGACTAGCGGGTACACTGAGCAGTTCTTC
CASSLTWTSGYTEQFF
>few|NA|TRBJ1-1|TRBV20-1
TGCAGTGCTAGTATGGGGGGCGTGAGGACTGAAGCTTTCTTT
CSASMGGVRTEAFF
>NA|TRBD1|TRBJ2-5|TRBV6-6
TGTGCCAGTTACAGGGGAGAGACCCAGTACTTC
CASYRGETQYF
>NA|NA|TRBJ2-7|TRBV28
TGTGCCAGCAGTTTCTATGAGGGAGCTAACGAGCAGTACTTC
CASSFYEGANEQYF
>few|NA|TRBJ2-5|TRBV5-5
TGTGCCAGCAGCTCGACTAGGGCGTTCGAGACCCAGTACTTC
CASSSTRAFETQYF
>NA|NA|TRBJ1-2|TRBV20-1
TGCAGTGAGGAGGGTCCCATCTATGGCTACACCTTC
CSEEGPIYGYTF
>few|NA|TRBJ1-2|TRBV24-1
TGTGCCACCAGTGATACCCCAGGGACCGGGTCCCGTGGCTATGGCTACACCTTC
CATSDTPGTGSRGYGYTF
>NA|NA|TRBJ2-3|TRBV6-1
TGTGCCAGCATACCCCAGACAGGCCGGGGTACGCAGTATTTT
CASIPQTGRGTQYF
>NA|NA|TRBJ1-2|TRBV27
TGTGCCAGCAGTTTGTACCCCGGACGAATACTTAATGGCTACACCTTC
CASSLYPGRILNGYTF
>few|TRBD2|TRBJ2-7|TRBV20-1
TGCAGTGCTAGAGTAACTAGCGGGACCTACGAGCAGTACTTC
CSARVTSGTYEQYF
>NA|TRBD1|TRBJ2-2|TRBV28
TGTGCCAGCAGGCCGACCGGGACAGGAAACACCGGGGAGCTGTTTTTT
CASRPTGTGNTGELFF
>NA|NA|TRBJ2-5|TRBV7-2
TGTGCCAGCAGCTCCCGGGCCAAAAAGCGAGAGACCCAGTACTTC
CASSSRAKKRETQYF
>many|NA|TRBJ2-7|TRBV10-3
TGTGCCATCAGTGAGTCTCCTAGCGTCTACGAGCAGTACTTC
CAISESPSVYEQYF
>NA|TRBD1|TRBJ2-3|TRBV4-3
TGCGCCAGCAGCCAAACATACAGGGGGCAAGTAGATACGCAGTATTTT
CASSQTYRGQVDTQYF
>many|TRBD1|TRBJ2-1|TRBV5-1
TGCGCCAGCAGCCCCCGGGACAGGGCCCTCAATGAGCAGTTCTTC
CASSPRDRALNEQFF
>NA|NA|TRBJ1-2|TRBV7-2
TGTGCCAGCAGCTTCACAGGCATCTATGGCTACACCTTC
CASSFTGIYGYTF
>NA|NA|TRBJ2-5|TRBV5-1
TGCGCCAGCAGCTTGAGTGGGCGGGGTCTCAGGGAGACCCAGTACTTC
CASSLSGRGLRETQYF
>few|NA|TRBJ1-1|TRBV6-5
TGTGCCAGCAGTTACTCGATAGGGCAGGGCAGGGGGAACACTGAAGCTTTCTTT
CASSYSIGQGRGNTEAFF
>many|TRBD1|TRBJ1-1|TRBV5-1
TGCGCCAGCAGCTTGGGGGACAGGGGGGCATGGACTGAAGCTTTCTTT
CASSLGDRGAWTEAFF
>few|NA|TRBJ2-7|TRBV3-1
TGTGCCAGCAGCCGGGGTCCCGGATCGTCCGAGCAGTACTTC
CASSRGPGSSEQYF
>few|NA|TRBJ2-3|TRBV10-3
TGTGCCATCAGTGTTGGGGACTTTGATACGCAGTATTTT
CAISVGDFDTQYF